A selection of T cell receptor beta chains follows, all from one sample in a study of cytomegalovirus exposure and HLA in healthy donors. Measured with immunoSEQ multiplex PCR; TCRdb has only the in-frame clones, and not every one. The sample consists of roughly 140,000 clones, roughly 82% of them appearing once. The sequenced sample was PBMCs. The source of these receptors is a male donor in good health and CMV-seronegative. Each CDR3 is given with its conserved first and last residue. D genes are given only for firm matches. Part of the rows lack a size; the others show once, few, many or a class for expanded clones.

CDR3 length	D gene	J gene	clone size	V gene	CDR3 protein	CDR3 DNA
14	-	TRBJ2-1	-	TRBV28	CASSLSWEGNEQFF	-
14	TRBD1	TRBJ2-3	-	TRBV7-9	CASSSPQGRDTQYF	TGTGCCAGCAGCTCCCCACAGGGGAGAGATACGCAGTATTTT
16	-	TRBJ2-2	-	TRBV4-1	CASSHRTTGNTGELFF	TGCGCCAGCAGCCACCGAACGACAGGGAACACCGGGGAGCTGTTTTTT
16	TRBD2	TRBJ2-2	-	TRBV9	CASSVVLAGHTGELFF	TGTGCCAGCAGCGTAGTCCTAGCGGGACACACCGGGGAGCTGTTTTTT
14	-	TRBJ1-4	-	TRBV5-1	CASSTGSTNEKLFF	TGCGCCAGCAGCACAGGGTCGACTAATGAAAAACTGTTTTTT
13	-	TRBJ2-5	-	TRBV2	CASNAGAQETQYF	TGTGCCAGCAACGCCGGAGCTCAAGAGACCCAGTACTTC
12	TRBD1	TRBJ2-7	-	TRBV29-1	CSATGLGYEQYF	TGCAGCGCGACAGGGTTGGGTTACGAGCAGTACTTC
14	TRBD2	TRBJ2-7	-	TRBV7-9	CSSSAPSGSYEQYF	TGTTCCAGCAGCGCACCTAGCGGGAGTTACGAGCAGTACTTC
13	TRBD1	TRBJ1-4	-	TRBV6-1	CASRGTGSEKLFF	TGTGCCAGCAGGGGGACAGGGAGTGAAAAACTGTTTTTT
15	-	TRBJ2-7	-	TRBV18	CASSPRSLAEWEQYF	TGTGCCAGCTCACCACGTAGCTTGGCCGAGTGGGAGCAGTACTTC
15	-	TRBJ2-5	-	TRBV2	CASSDFGRIQETQYF	TGTGCCAGCAGTGATTTCGGCAGGATCCAAGAGACCCAGTACTTC
13	-	TRBJ2-3	-	TRBV5-1	CASSGTVTDTQYF	TGCGCCAGCAGTGGAACAGTCACAGATACGCAGTATTTT
14	-	TRBJ2-1	-	TRBV19	CASSSPGSYNEQFF	TGTGCCAGTAGTTCCCCGGGTAGTTACAATGAGCAGTTCTTC
14	TRBD1	TRBJ1-6	-	TRBV27	CASSFSGTASPLHF	TGTGCCAGCAGTTTTTCCGGGACAGCTTCACCCCTCCACTTT
15	TRBD2	TRBJ2-1	-	TRBV11-2	CASSLGGLAGNEQFF	TGTGCCAGCAGCTTAGGAGGACTAGCGGGGAATGAGCAGTTCTTC
15	-	TRBJ2-7	few	TRBV18	CASSPTPGDSYEQYF	TGTGCCAGCTCACCAACCCCAGGGGACTCCTACGAGCAGTACTTC
14	-	TRBJ2-7	-	TRBV18	CASSPDSPGHEQYF	TGTGCCAGCTCACCGGACAGTCCTGGGCACGAGCAGTACTTC
15	-	TRBJ1-1	-	TRBV10-3	CAIREDSKADTEAFF	TGTGCCATCAGGGAGGACAGCAAGGCGGACACTGAAGCTTTCTTT
14	-	TRBJ1-1	once	TRBV5-1	CASSATTVNTEAFF	TGCGCCAGCAGCGCCACGACAGTGAACACTGAAGCTTTCTTT
16	-	TRBJ2-3	few	TRBV5-1	CASSLPQTPGTDTQYF	TGCGCCAGCAGCTTGCCACAGACCCCTGGCACAGATACGCAGTATTTT
14	-	TRBJ1-2	-	TRBV6-6	CASSYTTGNYGYTF	TGTGCCAGCAGTTACACGACAGGCAACTATGGCTACACCTTC
17	TRBD2	TRBJ2-5	-	TRBV7-9	CSSSPRTSGRFGETQYF	TGTTCCAGCAGCCCTAGGACTAGCGGGAGATTCGGGGAGACCCAGTACTTC
15	TRBD1	TRBJ1-5	-	TRBV7-8	CASSPGQGLGQPQHF	TGTGCCAGCAGCCCCGGACAGGGCTTGGGTCAGCCCCAGCATTTT
18	TRBD2	TRBJ2-3	-	TRBV6-1	CASSGRQGGGGARDTQYF	TGTGCCAGCAGTGGGCGCCAGGGGGGCGGGGGGGCTCGGGATACGCAGTATTTT
11	-	TRBJ2-1	-	TRBV5-8	CASSLTGEQFF	TGTGCCAGCAGCTTGACCGGTGAGCAGTTCTTC
15	-	TRBJ1-2	-	TRBV18	CASSPPDGVFYGYTF	TGTGCCAGCTCACCACCCGACGGGGTTTTCTATGGCTACACCTTC